The present entry profiles one T cell receptor (beta chain) with its context. The target antigen is unknown. TCRdb keeps only in-frame clones here, not all; method: immunoSEQ multiplex PCR. Of about 7,300 clones listed, 93% are singletons. The data belong to a study of lymphopenia after photon versus proton radiotherapy. Study-wide results and caveats: After the lymphocyte nadir, photon-treated repertoires showed oligoclonal expansion, especially of CD8+ Temra cells.

CDR3 length: 14 amino acids. Germline V lookup: CDR1 MNHNS, CDR2 SASEGT. The germline V and J ends were trimmed by 6 bases and 4 bases, with 15 bases remaining between them. The TCR sequence derives from a woman aged 50 to 65 with cholangiocarcinoma. The chain carries TRBV6-1 and TRBJ1-2; D gene uncertain. The sequences come from peripheral blood, collected from a patient treated with photon-based radiotherapy. This chain's CDR3 is CASRTYGILYGYTF. CDR3 nucleotide sequence: TGTGCCAGCAGAACTTACGGGATCCTCTATGGCTACACCTTC.